Below, 27 T cell receptor beta chains from the same sample are listed, as sequenced in a study of blood T cell repertoires in COVID-19. TCRdb's copy holds only in-frame clones and misses some; the assay was immunoSEQ multiplex PCR. The sample carries approximately 190,000 clones, around four fifths recorded once. The sequenced sample consisted of peripheral blood. The receptors here all came from a human donor in a cohort sampled during active COVID-19.

This chain uses TRBV5-6 with TRBJ1-5, with 10 bases identical to TRBD1. CDR3 length: 17 amino acids. Losses at the gene ends were 0 bases for V and 7 bases for J; bases not matched to a gene: 10. Per the germline V gene, CDR1 is SGHDT and CDR2 is YYEEEE. This CDR3 reads CASSLGGPGTGAQPQHF. The CDR3 DNA is TGTGCCAGCAGCTTGGGGGGCCCCGGGACAGGGGCCCAGCCCCAGCATTTT. Combining the CDR3 with reference TRBV5-6 and TRBJ1-5 gives the whole variable domain DAGVTQSPTHLIKTRGQQVTLRCSPKSGHDTVSWYQQALGQGPQFIFQYYEEEERQRGNFPDRFSGHQFPNYSSELNVNALLLGDSALYLCASSLGGPGTGAQPQHFGDGTRLSIL.

The V gene is TRBV7-2, the J gene TRBJ1-2; D might be TRBD1 (5 bases). Germline loops: CDR1 SGHTA, CDR2 FQGNSA. Trimming removed 6 bases at V and 8 bases at J, with 19 bases between. This CDR3 is built from 14 residues. CDR3 DNA sequence: TGTGCCAGCAGACCGGCCGGACGGTGGACAGGCTACACCTTC. Translating gives CASRPAGRWTGYTF.

CDR3 DNA: TGTGCCAGCAGTGTAGGCGGGGGACTCACAGATACGCAGTATTTT. Its translation is CASSVGGGLTDTQYF. The chain carries TRBV6-4 and TRBJ2-3; 7 nucleotides line up with TRBD2. The CDR3 runs 15 residues. V was pared by 4 bases and J by 2 bases, with 6 bases of the junction left unmatched. Per the germline V gene, CDR1 is MRHNA and CDR2 is SNTAGT.

The V gene is TRBV5-1, the J gene TRBJ2-2; D call uncertain. Per germline, CDR1 SGHRS and CDR2 YFSETQ. Trimming removed 5 bases from V and 4 bases from J, with 15 bases in between. The CDR3 is 15 residues long. Written as DNA, the CDR3 is TGCGCCAGCAGTTTAAGTGCGAAGCCCACCGGGGAGCTGTTTTTT. This encodes CASSLSAKPTGELFF. Filled out from reference TRBV5-1 and TRBJ2-2, the complete variable domain reads KAGVTQTPRYLIKTRGQQVTLSCSPISGHRSVSWYQQTPGQGLQFLFEYFSETQRNKGNFPGRFSGRQFSNSRSEMNVSTLELGDSALYLCASSLSAKPTGELFFGEGSRLTVL.

The chain carries TRBV7-9 and TRBJ1-5; D unresolved. The V end lost 5 bases, the J end lost 9 bases, and 17 bases lay between the germline ends. Germline CDR1 is SEHNR and CDR2 is FQNEAQ (reference sequence). The CDR3 sequence is 14 residues long. The CDR3 bases are TGTGCCAGCAGCCCCGCCTGGGCTGTTGGGCCCCAGCATTTT. Translation gives CASSPAWAVGPQHF.

This clone was picked up a small number of times. The gene calls are TRBV6-5 and TRBJ1-2; D uncertain. CDR1 is MNHEY, CDR2 SVGAGI, per germline. With 2 bases removed from V and 0 bases from J, the gap between germline ends came to 10 bases. This CDR3 is 15 amino acids long. The CDR3 region is CASSYRRAPNYGYTF. The CDR3 DNA reads TGTGCCAGCAGTTACCGGAGGGCCCCTAACTATGGCTACACCTTC.

The chain carries TRBV6-2 or TRBV6-3 and TRBJ2-7; 9 nucleotides agree with TRBD1. The CDR3 runs 13 residues. Trimming cost V 5 bases and J 6 bases; bases outside gene matches: 5. Germline V gives CDR1 MNHEY, CDR2 SVGEGT. The CDR3 region is CASSRTGEREQYF. The CDR3 DNA reads TGTGCCAGCAGTCGGACAGGGGAACGCGAGCAGTACTTC.

This clone was counted many times. The gene calls are TRBV4-1 and TRBJ1-2; 12 bases match TRBD1. Germline values: CDR1 MGHRA, CDR2 YSYEKL. This CDR3 has 21 amino acids. V lost 1 base and J lost 6; bases outside the gene matches: 21. CDR3 sequence reads: CASSQGGTGGPKFLGRDGYTF. For the CDR3, the DNA is TGCGCCAGCAGCCAAGGGGGGACAGGGGGCCCGAAGTTCCTTGGAAGGGATGGCTACACCTTC.

The rearrangement uses TRBV5-8 and TRBJ1-2; 11 bases are shared with TRBD1. Germline-derived CDR1 and CDR2 are SGHTS and YDEGEE. CDR3 length: 16 residues. V lost 4 bases and J lost 4; bases outside the gene matches: 9. CDR3 nucleotides: TGTGCCAGCAGCCAACGCGGGACAGGGGGTTTCTATGGCTACACCTTC. Protein sequence: CASSQRGTGGFYGYTF. Full variable domain (rest looked up from reference TRBV5-8 and TRBJ1-2): EAGVTQSPTHLIKTRGQQATLRCSPISGHTSVYWYQQALGLGLQFLLWYDEGEERNRGNFPPRFSGRQFPNYSSELNVNALELEDSALYLCASSQRGTGGFYGYTFGSGTRLTVV.

This clone was seen a handful of times. This chain links TRBV4-2 with TRBJ1-3; D call uncertain. V was cut by 5 bases and J by 2 bases, with 10 bases left in between. Per germline, CDR1 LGHNA and CDR2 YNFKEQ. The CDR3 length is 14 residues. The CDR3 reads CASSLTLTGNTIYF. The DNA for the CDR3 is TGTGCCAGCAGCTTGACACTGACTGGAAACACCATATATTTT.

V usage is TRBV5-1 and J usage is TRBJ2-2; D possibly corresponds to TRBD2 (5 bases). There are 13 residues in the CDR3. The germline gives CDR1 SGHRS, CDR2 YFSETQ. The V end was cut by 4 bases, the J end by 6 bases, with 10 bases between. The CDR3 sequence is CASSSRGPGELFF. The CDR3 DNA reads as TGCGCCAGCAGCAGCCGGGGTCCCGGGGAGCTGTTTTTT.

The J gene is TRBJ2-3, the V gene TRBV11-2; perhaps TRBD2 as D (6 bases). This CDR3 is built from 20 residues. Germline V gene sequence: CDR1 SGHAT, CDR2 FQNNGV. V was shortened by 0 bases and J by 0 bases, with 22 bases between the two germline ends. The CDR3 region has the DNA TGTGCCAGCAGCTTAGATCTTTATGCTCGGGGGAGTTTGAGCACAGATACGCAGTATTTT. Translation: CASSLDLYARGSLSTDTQYF.

The chain is built from TRBV28 and TRBJ1-4, with a possible D match to TRBD1 (6 bases). This CDR3 comprises 14 residues. Germline V gene sequence: CDR1 MDHEN, CDR2 SYDVKM. V was pared by 6 bases and J by 8 bases, with 16 bases between. The chain's CDR3 is CASSTRPDREKLFF. As DNA, the CDR3 is TGTGCCAGCAGCACGCGACCGGACAGAGAAAAACTGTTTTTT. The whole variable domain, filled in from reference TRBV28 and TRBJ1-4, reads DVKVTQSSRYLVKRTGEKVFLECVQDMDHENMFWYRQDPGLGLRLIYFSYDVKMKEKGDIPEGYSVSREKKERFSLILESASTNQTSMYLCASSTRPDREKLFFGSGTQLSVL.

The chain recombines TRBV12-3 or TRBV12-4 with TRBJ2-5, with a tentative D call TRBD2 (5 bases). V lost 2 bases to trimming and J lost 6 bases, with 10 bases between them. The CDR3 extends over 13 amino acids. In DNA, the CDR3 is TGTGCCAGCAGTTTAATCGGGGAGAAGACCCAGTACTTC. Its translation is CASSLIGEKTQYF.

The chain is built from TRBV28 and TRBJ2-5, with unresolved D. Trimming left V 3 bases short and J 5 bases short, with 13 bases between. The CDR3 has 14 amino acids. The V gene's germline CDR1 is MDHEN and CDR2 SYDVKM. The CDR3 coding sequence is TGTGCCAGCAGTTTCGGCGGAAACCCGGAGACCCAGTACTTC. Its protein product is CASSFGGNPETQYF.

The chain is built from TRBV29-1 and TRBJ2-2, with a tentative D call TRBD1 (7 bases). This CDR3 spans 14 amino acids. The V end was cut by 4 bases, the J end by 4 bases, with 13 bases between. CDR1 SQVTM and CDR2 ANQGSEA come from the germline V gene. This chain's CDR3 is CSVAGGGLTGELFF. CDR3 nucleotides: TGCAGCGTTGCAGGAGGGGGCCTCACCGGGGAGCTGTTTTTT.

This clone was seen only a few times. The chain links TRBV9 to TRBJ2-3; 10 positions match TRBD2. Per germline, CDR1 SGDLS and CDR2 YYNGEE. This CDR3 region has 16 residues. The trim removed 4 bases at V and 2 bases at J, leaving 7 bases unmatched. The CDR3 protein is CASSYRTSGNTDTQYF. The CDR3 DNA follows: TGTGCCAGCAGCTATCGTACTAGCGGGAACACAGATACGCAGTATTTT. Full variable domain (outside the CDR3, taken from reference TRBV9 and TRBJ2-3): DSGVTQTPKHLITATGQRVTLRCSPRSGDLSVYWYQQSLDQGLQFLIQYYNGEERAKGNILERFSAQQFPDLHSELNLSSLELGDSALYFCASSYRTSGNTDTQYFGPGTRLTVL.

The chain links TRBV3-1 (or the pseudogene TRBV3-2) to TRBJ2-5; tentative D call: TRBD1 (5 bases). The CDR3 runs to 14 residues. Germline V gene data show CDR1 as LGHDT and CDR2 as YNNKEL (reference sequence). V was cut by 4 bases and J by 2 bases, with 11 bases left in between. CDR3 DNA: TGTGCCAGCAGCCTGCTCGACAGTCAAGAGACCCAGTACTTC. As protein: CASSLLDSQETQYF.

The rearrangement joins TRBV5-5 to TRBJ1-1; D possibly corresponds to TRBD1 (5 bases). The CDR3 totals 14 residues. Trimming cost V 3 bases and J 3 bases, with 12 bases left between them. The germline gives CDR1 SGHKS, CDR2 YYEKEE (reference sequence). This chain's CDR3 is CASSYRTGDTEAFF. The CDR3 region has the DNA TGTGCCAGCAGCTACAGAACGGGGGACACTGAAGCTTTCTTT.

This chain connects TRBV3-1 (or the pseudogene TRBV3-2) to TRBJ1-1; no definite D call. CDR1 LGHDT and CDR2 YNNKEL come from the germline V gene (reference sequence). The length of the CDR3 is 13 residues. V was clipped by 4 bases and J by 6 bases, with 12 bases between them. CDR3 nucleotide sequence: TGTGCCAGCAGCCTCAGAGGTAGGTCTGAAGCTTTCTTT. Protein product: CASSLRGRSEAFF.

The genes are TRBV3-1 (or the pseudogene TRBV3-2) and TRBJ2-7; 8 bases align to TRBD2. Losses at the gene ends were 1 base for V and 2 bases for J; bases not matched to a gene: 13. The CDR3 consists of 18 residues. The germline gives CDR1 LGHDT, CDR2 YNNKEL (reference sequence). The CDR3 loop reads CASSQVYGSGKKPYEQYF. DNA of the CDR3: TGTGCCAGCAGCCAAGTGTACGGTAGCGGGAAAAAGCCCTACGAGCAGTACTTC.

The table lists this clone with a few counts. The identical CDR3 is also encoded by other nucleotide sequences in the sample. The gene calls are TRBV3-1 (or the pseudogene TRBV3-2) and TRBJ2-3, with D maybe TRBD2 (5 bases). Germline-derived CDR1 and CDR2 are LGHDT and YNNKEL (reference sequence). Trimming removed 1 base from V and 5 bases from J, with 7 bases in between. The CDR3 covers 13 residues. CDR3 nucleotide sequence: TGTGCCAGCAGCCAAGGGGCGGGAGATACGCAGTATTTT. Encoded protein: CASSQGAGDTQYF.

CDR3 amino acids: CAIRPSSVDEQFF. In nucleotides, the CDR3 is TGTGCCATCAGACCCTCCAGCGTCGATGAGCAGTTCTTC. The chain has TRBV10-3 and TRBJ2-1; D call uncertain. Per the germline V gene, CDR1 is ENHRY and CDR2 is SYGVKD. This CDR3 spans 13 amino acids. Trimming took 6 bases from V and 8 from J, leaving 14 bases between them.

The V call is TRBV5-1, the J call TRBJ1-2, with 8 nucleotides matching TRBD1. The germline gives CDR1 SGHRS, CDR2 YFSETQ. This CDR3 spans 14 amino acids. J lost 8 bases, V lost 4 bases, and 10 bases had no gene match. CDR3 protein: CASSPGQGPRGYTF. The CDR3 nucleotides read TGCGCCAGCAGCCCAGGACAGGGACCGAGAGGCTACACCTTC.

This clone has a handful of counts. The rearrangement links TRBV30 to TRBJ1-2; TRBD1 might be the D (5 bases). This CDR3 has 13 amino acids. Per the germline V gene, CDR1 is GTSNPN and CDR2 is SVGIG (reference sequence). Trimming cost V 7 bases and J 4 bases, with 16 bases left between them. This CDR3 reads CAFFTGTFYGYTF. The CDR3 nucleotides read TGTGCCTTCTTCACCGGGACTTTCTATGGCTACACCTTC.

The chain uses TRBV7-2 and TRBJ2-6; D might be TRBD2 (6 bases). CDR3 length: 18 amino acids. The V and J ends lost 2 bases and 3 bases respectively, with 17 bases between them. Per germline, CDR1 SGHTA and CDR2 FQGNSA. The CDR3, as DNA: TGTGCCAGCAGCTTATTGTCGGAGGGTGCGGGTGGGGCCAACGTCCTGACTTTC. This encodes CASSLLSEGAGGANVLTF.

The V call is TRBV28, the J call TRBJ1-1; TRBD1 might be the D (6 bases). The CDR3 runs 18 residues. In germline, CDR1 is MDHEN, CDR2 SYDVKM. The V end was cut by 3 bases, the J end by 2 bases, with 22 bases between. CDR3 protein: CASSLISGGQNFNTEAFF. The CDR3 coding sequence is TGTGCCAGCAGTTTGATTTCGGGCGGACAGAATTTTAACACTGAAGCTTTCTTT.